This T cell receptor beta chain was captured in a study of sequential checkpoint blockade in melanoma. The CDR3 contains 14 residues. In germline, CDR1 is MNHNS, CDR2 SASEGT. V gave up 4 bases and J gave up 3 bases, with 13 bases separating them. Sample treatment: randomized to nivolumab then ipilimumab (arm A) or the reverse (arm B). DNA-damaging chemotherapy had not been given to any patient beforehand. PBMC sorting kept live CD3+CD8+ cells without CD19 or CD56. The assay was immunoSEQ multiplex PCR, and TCRdb's table has in-frame clones only and misses some. The table lists about 19,000 clones, around 73% of them singletons.

The chain has TRBV6-1 and TRBJ2-7; a weak D match, TRBD1 (5 bases). The TCR comes from a human donor with melanoma. Sequenced here: CD8+ T cells sorted from blood (inferred from file names), sampled from a patient given nivolumab and ipilimumab in sequence. The CDR3 here is CASSVDKSYYEQYF. The CDR3 DNA sequence: TGTGCCAGCAGTGTGGACAAATCATACTACGAGCAGTACTTC.